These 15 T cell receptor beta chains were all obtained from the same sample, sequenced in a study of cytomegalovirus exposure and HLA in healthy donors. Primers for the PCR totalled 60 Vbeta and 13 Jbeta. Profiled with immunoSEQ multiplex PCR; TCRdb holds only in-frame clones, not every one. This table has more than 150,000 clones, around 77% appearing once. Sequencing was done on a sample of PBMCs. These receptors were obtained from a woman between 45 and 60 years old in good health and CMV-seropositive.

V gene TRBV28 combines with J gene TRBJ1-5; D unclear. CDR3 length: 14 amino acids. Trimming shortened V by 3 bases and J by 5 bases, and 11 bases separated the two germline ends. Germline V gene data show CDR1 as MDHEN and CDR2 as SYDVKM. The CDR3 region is CASSLDGGDQPQHF. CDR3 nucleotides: TGTGCCAGCAGTTTGGACGGAGGTGATCAGCCCCAGCATTTT.

The CDR3 reads CSVDGGGYEQYF. CDR3 nucleotides: TGCAGCGTTGATGGTGGCGGCTACGAGCAGTACTTC. This sequence joins TRBV29-1 and TRBJ2-7; D unclear. This CDR3 comprises 12 residues. The germline V gene has CDR1 SQVTM and CDR2 ANQGSEA. Deletions cut 3 bases from V and 3 bases from J, with 9 bases between.

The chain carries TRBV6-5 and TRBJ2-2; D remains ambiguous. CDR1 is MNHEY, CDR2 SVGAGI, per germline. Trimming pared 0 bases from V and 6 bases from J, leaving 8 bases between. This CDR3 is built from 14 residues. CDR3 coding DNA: TGTGCCAGCAGTTACTCTCGAGTGGCCGGGGAGCTGTTTTTT. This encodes CASSYSRVAGELFF.

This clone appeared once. This CDR3 reads CASSSPGTSGGDTQYF. The CDR3 DNA reads as TGTGCCAGCAGCTCCCCCGGGACTAGCGGGGGGGATACGCAGTATTTT. The rearrangement joins TRBV9 to TRBJ2-3; 15 nucleotides agree with TRBD2. Germline trimming cut 4 bases from V and 6 bases from J; bases unmatched to any gene: 6. Germline CDR1 reads SGDLS; CDR2 reads YYNGEE. This CDR3 contains 16 residues.

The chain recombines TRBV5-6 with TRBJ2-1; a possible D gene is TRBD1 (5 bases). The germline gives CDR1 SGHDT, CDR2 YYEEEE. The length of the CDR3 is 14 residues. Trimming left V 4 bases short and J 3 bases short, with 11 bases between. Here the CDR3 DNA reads TGTGCCAGCAGCCTGCCCCAGGGCTACAATGAGCAGTTCTTC. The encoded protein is CASSLPQGYNEQFF.

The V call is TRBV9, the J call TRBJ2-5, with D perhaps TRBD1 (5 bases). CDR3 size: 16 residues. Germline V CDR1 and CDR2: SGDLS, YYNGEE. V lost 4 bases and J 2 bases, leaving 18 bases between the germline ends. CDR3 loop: CASSPGNGRIQETQYF. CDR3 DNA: TGTGCCAGCAGCCCAGGGAACGGACGGATACAAGAGACCCAGTACTTC.

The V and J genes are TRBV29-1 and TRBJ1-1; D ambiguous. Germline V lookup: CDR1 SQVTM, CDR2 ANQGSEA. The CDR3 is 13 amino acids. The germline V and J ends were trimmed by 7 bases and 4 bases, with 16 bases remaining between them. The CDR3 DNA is TGCAGCGCACCTGGAGTAGGCAGCACTGAAGCTTTCTTT. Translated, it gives CSAPGVGSTEAFF.

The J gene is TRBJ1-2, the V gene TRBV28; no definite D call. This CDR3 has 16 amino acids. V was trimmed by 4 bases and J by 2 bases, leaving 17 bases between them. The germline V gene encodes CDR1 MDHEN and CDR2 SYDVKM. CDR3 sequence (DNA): TGTGCCAGCAGTTCACCACCCGGTCGGTTCAACTATGGCTACACCTTC. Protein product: CASSSPPGRFNYGYTF.

CDR3 residues: CASSPQEASYEQFF. The CDR3 nucleotides are TGTGCCAGCAGCCCTCAGGAGGCTAGCTATGAGCAGTTCTTC. The chain joins TRBV7-3 to TRBJ2-1; tentative D call: TRBD2 (5 bases). This CDR3 comprises 14 residues. V was shortened by 5 bases and J by 8 bases, with 16 bases between the two germline ends. Germline loops: CDR1 SGHTA, CDR2 FQGTGA.

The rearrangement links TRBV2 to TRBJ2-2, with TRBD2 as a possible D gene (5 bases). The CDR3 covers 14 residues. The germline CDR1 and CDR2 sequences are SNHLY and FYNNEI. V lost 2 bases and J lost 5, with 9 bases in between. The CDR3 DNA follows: TGTGCCAGCAGTGAAAACCCGGGGACCGGGGAGCTGTTTTTT. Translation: CASSENPGTGELFF.

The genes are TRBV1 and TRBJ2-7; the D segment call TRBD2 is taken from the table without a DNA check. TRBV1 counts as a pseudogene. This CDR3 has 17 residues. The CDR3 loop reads CTSSLTSLAGGPYEQYF. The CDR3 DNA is TGCACCAGCAGCCTTACGAGCCTAGCGGGGGGACCCTACGAGCAGTACTTC.

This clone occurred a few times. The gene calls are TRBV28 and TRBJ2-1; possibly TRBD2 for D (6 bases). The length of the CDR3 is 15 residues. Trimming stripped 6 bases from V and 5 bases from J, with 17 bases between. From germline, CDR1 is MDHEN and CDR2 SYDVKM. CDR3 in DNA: TGTGCCAGCAGATTACCGGGACTTAGGAACAATGAGCAGTTCTTC. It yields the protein CASRLPGLRNNEQFF.

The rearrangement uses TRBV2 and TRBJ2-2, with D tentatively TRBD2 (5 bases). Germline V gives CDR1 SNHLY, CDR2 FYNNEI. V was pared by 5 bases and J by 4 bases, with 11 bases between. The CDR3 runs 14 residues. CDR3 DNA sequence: TGTGCCAGCAGTATACTAGTTGGCACCGGGGAGCTGTTTTTT. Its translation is CASSILVGTGELFF.

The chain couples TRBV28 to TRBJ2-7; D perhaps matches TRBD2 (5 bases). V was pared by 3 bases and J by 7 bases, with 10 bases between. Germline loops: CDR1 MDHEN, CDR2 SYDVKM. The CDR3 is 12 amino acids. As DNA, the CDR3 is TGTGCCAGCAGTTTCGGCCCGGGGGAGCAGTACTTC. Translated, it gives CASSFGPGEQYF.

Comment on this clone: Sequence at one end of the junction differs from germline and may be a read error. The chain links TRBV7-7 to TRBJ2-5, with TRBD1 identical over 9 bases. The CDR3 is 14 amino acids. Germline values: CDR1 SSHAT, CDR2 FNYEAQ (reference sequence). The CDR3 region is CASSAQQGAETQYF. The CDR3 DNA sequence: TGTGCTAGCAGCGCCCAACAGGGGGCAGAGACCCAGTACTTC.